The source of this T cell receptor (beta chain) is a study of monozygotic twins with inflammatory bowel disease. Every TCR library used roughly 3,700 ng of total RNA. cDNA was made in eight separate reactions per sample. One entry per CDR3 protein, without DNA, is what TCRdb gives after re-calling the 5' RACE reads. The sample totals a few hundred thousand distinct CDR3 sequences. The CDR3 spans 14 residues. Germline CDR1 is SGHNT and CDR2 is YYREEE (reference sequence). Sequencing input: blood. The rearrangement joins TRBV5-4 to TRBJ1-5; TCRdb's assignment of TRBD1 cannot be checked, as there is no DNA. The receptor's source is a human donor with ulcerative colitis or Crohn's disease, or a healthy co-twin of an affected twin (not recorded which). CDR3 sequence reads: CASSPDRGDQPQHF.